The T cell receptor beta chain under discussion was sequenced for a study of blood T cell repertoires in COVID-19. Study-wide context: The United States, Italy and Spain provided the acute and convalescent COVID-19 samples. T cells, B-cell-depleted T cells, or PBMCs supplied cDNA or gDNA.

The method was immunoSEQ multiplex PCR; TCRdb's version includes in-frame clones alone and lacks a portion of them. The sample contains about 20,000 clones, 60% to 85% of which appear only once. Germline values: CDR1 GTSNPN, CDR2 SVGIG (reference sequence). CDR3 length equals 13 residues. The V segment lost 1 base and the J segment 6 bases; nucleotides outside the gene matches: 4. This clone has a single count. This chain uses TRBV30 with TRBJ1-2, with 8 bases aligning to TRBD1. The sequenced sample consisted of peripheral blood. The clonotype was recovered from a man aged 80 or over with acute or convalescent COVID-19. CDR3 sequence (DNA): TGTGCCTGGAGTGGGACAGGGAGCGATGGCTACACCTTC. Its translation is CAWSGTGSDGYTF. Variable domain in full (rest from reference TRBV30 and TRBJ1-2): SQTIHQWPATLVQPVGSPLSLECTVEGTSNPNLYWYRQAAGRGLQLLFYSVGIGQISSEVPQNLSASRPQDRQFILSSKKLLLSDSGFYLCAWSGTGSDGYTFGSGTRLTVV.